This passage covers 4 T cell receptor beta chains from one sample sequenced in a study of cytomegalovirus exposure and HLA in healthy donors. It was with 60 Vbeta and 13 Jbeta primers that the PCR ran. Generated by immunoSEQ multiplex PCR, the TCRdb table keeps only in-frame clones and is missing some. The sample lists about 200,000 clones, around 88% seen once, with around 0.31% in the top ten. The sample was PBMCs. The receptors originated from a woman aged 25 to 39 in good health and CMV-seronegative.

This clone was seen a single time. The V and J genes are TRBV28 and TRBJ2-7, with TRBD1 matching over 10 bases. Trimming at V came to 6 bases and at J to 6 bases, leaving 5 bases not matched to a gene. CDR3 size: 13 residues. CDR1 is MDHEN, CDR2 SYDVKM, per germline. CDR3 nucleotides: TGTGCCAGCAGCGACAGGGGGCCAGGCGAGCAGTACTTC. Translated, it gives CASSDRGPGEQYF.

The gene calls are TRBV2 and TRBJ2-2, with D possibly TRBD2 on 5 matching bases. Germline CDR1 SNHLY, CDR2 FYNNEI. The V end was cut by 5 bases, the J end by 5 bases, with 18 bases between. This CDR3 comprises 16 residues. CDR3 amino acids: CASSHANRGSTGELFF. Here the CDR3 DNA reads TGTGCCAGCAGTCATGCAAATAGAGGGTCGACCGGGGAGCTGTTTTTT. Full variable domain (remainder filled in from reference TRBV2 and TRBJ2-2): EPEVTQTPSHQVTQMGQEVILRCVPISNHLYFYWYRQILGQKVEFLVSFYNNEISEKSEIFDDQFSVERPDGSNFTLKIRSTKLEDSAMYFCASSHANRGSTGELFFGEGSRLTVL.

V is TRBV28 and J is TRBJ1-5, with 8 bases identical to TRBD1. Germline loops: CDR1 MDHEN, CDR2 SYDVKM. J was trimmed by 5 bases and V by 2 bases; bases with no gene match: 5. This CDR3 region has 15 residues. CDR3 residues: CASSLNRGYYQPQHF. The CDR3 DNA follows: TGTGCCAGCAGTTTAAACAGGGGGTATTATCAGCCCCAGCATTTT.

J is TRBJ1-5 and V is TRBV6-1, with D possibly matching TRBD1 (6 bases). Germline V gives CDR1 MNHNS, CDR2 SASEGT. Trimming shortened V by 3 bases and J by 6 bases, and 12 bases separated the two germline ends. The CDR3 is 14 amino acids. DNA for the CDR3: TGTGCCAGCAGTGAGGGGGGGCCGGGTCAGCCCCAGCATTTT. This codes for CASSEGGPGQPQHF.